Following are 2 T cell receptor beta chains from one sample sequenced in a study of technical replicates of blood from several donors. Sequencing used immunoSEQ multiplex PCR; TCRdb keeps in-frame clones, though not all of them. The sample yields tens of thousands of clones, 93% seen once. Sequences were obtained from T cells isolated from PBMCs. The source is a human donor in good health.

The V and J genes are TRBV19 and TRBJ1-1; the D gene is possibly TRBD1 (5 bases). There are 18 residues in the CDR3. Per the germline V gene, CDR1 is LNHDA and CDR2 is SQIVND (reference sequence). V was clipped by 0 bases and J by 0 bases, with 17 bases between them. The CDR3 protein is CASSIEEGRALMNTEAFF. The CDR3 DNA sequence: TGTGCCAGTAGTATAGAGGAGGGGAGGGCCCTCATGAACACTGAAGCTTTCTTT.

The chain is built from TRBV18 and TRBJ2-7, with TRBD1 identical over 8 bases. This CDR3 is 15 amino acids long. J gave up 6 bases and V 1 base, and 8 bases lay outside the gene matches. Germline CDR1 and CDR2: KGHSH and LQKENI. The CDR3 loop reads CASSPQDREIGEQYF. The CDR3 DNA is TGTGCCAGCTCACCACAGGACAGGGAAATCGGCGAGCAGTACTTC.